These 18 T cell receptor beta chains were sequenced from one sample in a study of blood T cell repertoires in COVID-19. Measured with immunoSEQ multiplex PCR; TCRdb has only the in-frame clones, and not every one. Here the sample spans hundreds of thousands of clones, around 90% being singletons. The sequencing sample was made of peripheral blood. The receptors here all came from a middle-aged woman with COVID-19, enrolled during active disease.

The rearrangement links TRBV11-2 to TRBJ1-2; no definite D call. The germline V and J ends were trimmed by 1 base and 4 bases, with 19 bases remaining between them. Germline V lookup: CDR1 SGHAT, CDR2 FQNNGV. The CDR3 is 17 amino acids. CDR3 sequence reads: CASSLVRGFRDSYGYTF. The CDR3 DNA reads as TGTGCCAGCAGCTTAGTCCGGGGATTCCGTGATAGCTATGGCTACACCTTC.

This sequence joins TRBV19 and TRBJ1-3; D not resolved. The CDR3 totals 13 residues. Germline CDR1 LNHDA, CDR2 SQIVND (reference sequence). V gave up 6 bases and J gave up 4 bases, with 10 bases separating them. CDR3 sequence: CASSTDSGNTIYF. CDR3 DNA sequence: TGTGCCAGTAGCACAGATTCCGGAAACACCATATATTTT.

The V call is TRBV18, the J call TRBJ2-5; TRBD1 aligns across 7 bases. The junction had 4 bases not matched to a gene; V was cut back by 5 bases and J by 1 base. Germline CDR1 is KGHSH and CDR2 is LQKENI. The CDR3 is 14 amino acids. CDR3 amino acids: CASSSRGSQETQYF. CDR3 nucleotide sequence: TGTGCCAGCTCATCCAGGGGGTCCCAAGAGACCCAGTACTTC.

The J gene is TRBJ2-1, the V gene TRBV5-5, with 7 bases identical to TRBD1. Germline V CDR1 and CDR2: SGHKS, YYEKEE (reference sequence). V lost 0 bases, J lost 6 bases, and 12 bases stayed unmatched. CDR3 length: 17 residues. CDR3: CASSLEPTGLTINEQFF. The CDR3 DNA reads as TGTGCCAGCAGCTTGGAACCGACAGGGCTGACGATCAATGAGCAGTTCTTC.

In DNA, the CDR3 is TGCGCCAGCAGCTTGGGGGGTCGGCTGCGGGTAACCGGTGAGCAGTTCTTC. Protein product: CASSLGGRLRVTGEQFF. This chain connects TRBV5-1 to TRBJ2-1; D is possibly TRBD2 (5 bases). CDR3 length: 17 amino acids. V lost 0 bases and J 9 bases, leaving 22 bases between the germline ends. The germline V gene has CDR1 SGHRS and CDR2 YFSETQ. The full variable domain, completed using reference TRBV5-1 and TRBJ2-1, is KAGVTQTPRYLIKTRGQQVTLSCSPISGHRSVSWYQQTPGQGLQFLFEYFSETQRNKGNFPGRFSGRQFSNSRSEMNVSTLELGDSALYLCASSLGGRLRVTGEQFFGPGTRLTVL.

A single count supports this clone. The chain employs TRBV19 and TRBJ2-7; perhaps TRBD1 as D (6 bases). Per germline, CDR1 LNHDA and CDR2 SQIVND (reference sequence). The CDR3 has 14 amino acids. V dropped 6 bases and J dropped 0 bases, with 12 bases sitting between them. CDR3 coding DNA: TGTGCCAGTAGCTATGACAGGAGCTCCTACGAGCAGTACTTC. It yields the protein CASSYDRSSYEQYF.

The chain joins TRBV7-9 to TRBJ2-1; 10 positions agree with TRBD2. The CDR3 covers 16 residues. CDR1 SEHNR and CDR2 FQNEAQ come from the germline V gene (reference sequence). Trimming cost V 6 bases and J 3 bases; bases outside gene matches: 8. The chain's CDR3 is CASRPLAGINYNEQFF. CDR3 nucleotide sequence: TGTGCCAGCAGACCACTAGCGGGAATAAACTACAATGAGCAGTTCTTC.

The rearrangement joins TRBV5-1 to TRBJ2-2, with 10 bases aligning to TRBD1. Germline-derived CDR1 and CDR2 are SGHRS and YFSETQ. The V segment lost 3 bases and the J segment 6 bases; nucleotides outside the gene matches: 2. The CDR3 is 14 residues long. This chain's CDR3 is CASSSTGGPGELFF. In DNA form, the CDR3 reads TGCGCCAGCAGCTCGACAGGGGGCCCCGGGGAGCTGTTTTTT.

For the CDR3, the DNA is TGCGCCAGCAGCCTCTCTAGCGATGGCCACAATGAGCAGTTCTTC. Translated: CASSLSSDGHNEQFF. The chain is built from TRBV4-3 and TRBJ2-1; D possibly corresponds to TRBD2 (6 bases). Looked up from germline, CDR1 is LGHNA and CDR2 is YSLEER. The V end was cut by 4 bases, the J end by 5 bases, with 15 bases between. The CDR3 totals 15 residues.

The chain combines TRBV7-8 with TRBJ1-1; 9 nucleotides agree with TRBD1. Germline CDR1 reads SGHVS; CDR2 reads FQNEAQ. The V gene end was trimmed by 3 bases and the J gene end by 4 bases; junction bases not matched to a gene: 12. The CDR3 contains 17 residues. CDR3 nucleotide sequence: TGTGCCAGCAGCTTCTTTAAACAGGGGGCCCGGGGCACTGAAGCTTTCTTT. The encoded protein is CASSFFKQGARGTEAFF.

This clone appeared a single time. CDR3 protein: CASSVLTGTGVNPNYGYTF. In DNA, the CDR3 is TGTGCCAGCAGCGTTTTAACCGGGACAGGAGTAAACCCTAACTATGGCTACACCTTC. The chain is built from TRBV9 and TRBJ1-2; 8 positions match TRBD1. Unmatched junction bases numbered 15, after V lost 2 bases and J lost 0 bases. Germline loops: CDR1 SGDLS, CDR2 YYNGEE. The CDR3 has 19 amino acids.

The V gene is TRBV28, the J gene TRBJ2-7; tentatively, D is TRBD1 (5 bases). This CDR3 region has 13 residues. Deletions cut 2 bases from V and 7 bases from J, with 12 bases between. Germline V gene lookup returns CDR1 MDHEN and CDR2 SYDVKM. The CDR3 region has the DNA TGTGCCAGCAGTTTAGGCAGGGATGAAGAGCAGTACTTC. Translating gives CASSLGRDEEQYF.

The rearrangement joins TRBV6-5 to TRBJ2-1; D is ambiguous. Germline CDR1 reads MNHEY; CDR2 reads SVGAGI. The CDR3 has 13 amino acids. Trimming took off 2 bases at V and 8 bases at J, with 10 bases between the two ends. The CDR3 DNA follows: TGTGCCAGCAGTTACGCCCTAACCTATGAGCAGTTCTTC. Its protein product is CASSYALTYEQFF.

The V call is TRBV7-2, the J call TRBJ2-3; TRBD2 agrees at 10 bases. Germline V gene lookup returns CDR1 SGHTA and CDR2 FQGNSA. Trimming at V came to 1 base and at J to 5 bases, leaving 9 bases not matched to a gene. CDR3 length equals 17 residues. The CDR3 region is CASSLGRLAGVLDTQYF. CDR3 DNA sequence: TGTGCCAGCAGCTTAGGTCGGCTAGCGGGAGTGTTAGATACGCAGTATTTT.

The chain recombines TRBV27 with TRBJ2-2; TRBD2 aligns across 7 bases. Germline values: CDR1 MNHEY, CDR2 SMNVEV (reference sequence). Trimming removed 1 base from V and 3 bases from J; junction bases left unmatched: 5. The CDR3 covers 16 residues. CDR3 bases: TGTGCCAGCAGTTTATTGTGGGGGAGGGACACCGGGGAGCTGTTTTTT. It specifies CASSLLWGRDTGELFF.

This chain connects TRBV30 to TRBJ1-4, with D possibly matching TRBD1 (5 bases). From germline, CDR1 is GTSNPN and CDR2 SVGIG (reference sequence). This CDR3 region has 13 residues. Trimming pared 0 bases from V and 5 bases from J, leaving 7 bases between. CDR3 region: CAWSVRGNEKLFF. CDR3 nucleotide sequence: TGTGCCTGGAGTGTACGGGGGAATGAAAAACTGTTTTTT.

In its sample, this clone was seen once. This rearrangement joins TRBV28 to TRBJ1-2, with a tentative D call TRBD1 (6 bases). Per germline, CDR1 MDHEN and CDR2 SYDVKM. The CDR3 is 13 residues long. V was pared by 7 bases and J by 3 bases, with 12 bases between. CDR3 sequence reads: CASTPHRDYGYTF. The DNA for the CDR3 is TGTGCCAGCACCCCGCACAGGGACTATGGCTACACCTTC.

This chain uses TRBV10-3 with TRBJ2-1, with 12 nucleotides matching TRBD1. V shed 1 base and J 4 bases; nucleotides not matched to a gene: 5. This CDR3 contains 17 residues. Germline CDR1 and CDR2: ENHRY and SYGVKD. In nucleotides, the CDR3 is TGTGCCATCAGTGAGTTGGGACAGGGGGCGCAGTACAATGAGCAGTTCTTC. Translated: CAISELGQGAQYNEQFF.